This T cell receptor (beta chain) originates from a study of blood T cell repertoires in COVID-19. Study-level information: Both acute and convalescent COVID-19 samples were obtained from the United States, Italy and Spain. PBMCs, B-cell-depleted T cells, or T cells were the source of the cDNA or gDNA that made up the material.

The Seattle patients, enrolled during active infection, were followed longitudinally. Method: immunoSEQ multiplex PCR; TCRdb's copy keeps in-frame clones and lacks some. The table lists 300,000 to 400,000 clones, 87% of them singletons. Source material: peripheral blood. This TCR was sampled from a man aged 25 to 40 with COVID-19, enrolled during active disease.

The CDR3 DNA is TGTGCCAGCAGGACGCGGGTGGATGAAAAACTGTTTTTT. Protein product: CASRTRVDEKLFF. The chain links TRBV28 to TRBJ1-4; the D is unclear. CDR3 size: 13 residues. Germline V gives CDR1 MDHEN, CDR2 SYDVKM. Deletions cut 6 bases from V and 6 bases from J, with 11 bases between. Looking up the rest from reference TRBV28 and TRBJ1-4 gives the full variable domain: DVKVTQSSRYLVKRTGEKVFLECVQDMDHENMFWYRQDPGLGLRLIYFSYDVKMKEKGDIPEGYSVSREKKERFSLILESASTNQTSMYLCASRTRVDEKLFFGSGTQLSVL.